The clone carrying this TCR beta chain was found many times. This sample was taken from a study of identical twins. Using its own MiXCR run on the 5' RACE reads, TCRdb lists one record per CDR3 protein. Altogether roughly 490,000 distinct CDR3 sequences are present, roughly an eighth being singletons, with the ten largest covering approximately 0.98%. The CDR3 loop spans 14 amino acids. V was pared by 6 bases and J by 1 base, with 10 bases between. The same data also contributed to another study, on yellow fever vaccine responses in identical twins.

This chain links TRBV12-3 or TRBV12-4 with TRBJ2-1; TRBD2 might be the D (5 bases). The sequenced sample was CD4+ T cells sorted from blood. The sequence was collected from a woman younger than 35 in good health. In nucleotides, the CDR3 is TGTGCCAGCAGCTTCGGGGTATCCTACAATGAGCAGTTCTTC. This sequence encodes CASSFGVSYNEQFF.